This T cell receptor (beta chain) was found in a study of tissue T cells after allogeneic stem cell transplantation. Background on the study: Before transplant, recipient-origin PBMCs were collected in roughly five GVHD patients. General study findings and limits: Motif-based clustering found tissue-specific repertoire signatures shared across patients, though few clones were shared.

TCRdb's table, derived via immunoSEQ multiplex PCR, lists solely in-frame clones and lacks some. The sample holds 25,000 to 35,000 clones, 85% seen once. As concerns this clone: Its target is not known.

The specimen was blood, collected before transplantation. The clonotype originates from a woman aged 18-50 years who later had graft-versus-host disease after an allogeneic stem cell transplant.

CDR3 amino acids: CASSFGQGVNEQYF. The CDR3 DNA is TGTGCCAGTAGTTTCGGACAGGGGGTCAACGAGCAGTACTTC. This chain joins TRBV19 and TRBJ2-7, with 10 bases lining up with TRBD1. This CDR3 contains 14 residues. Looked up from germline, CDR1 is LNHDA and CDR2 is SQIVND (reference sequence). Trimming at V came to 5 bases and at J to 5 bases, leaving 6 bases not matched to a gene.